The rows below give T cell receptor beta chains drawn from one sample of a study of CD4+ T cells in melanoma. Some clones are missing from TCRdb's copy, which holds only in-frame ones; the method was immunoSEQ multiplex PCR. The sample consists of more than 15,000 clones, 65% to 85% of them appearing once. Sample: cells from a culture (not recorded whether cultured in vitro). These receptors came from a human donor with melanoma. The conserved cysteine and the conserved F or W are not part of the CDR3 here. A D gene is named only where the DNA matches it firmly. The listing skips clone size in some rows; elsewhere it reads once, few, many or a size class.

v_call	clone_size	j_call	d_call	cdr3_aa
TRBV6-6	.	TRBJ2-5	.	ASSYVETQY
TRBV7-8	.	.	.	ASSHRRFSSYEQY
TRBV2	.	TRBJ2-3	.	ASTGGRTDTQY
TRBV5-6	.	TRBJ2-3	.	ASSLVSTDTQY
TRBV18	.	TRBJ2-3	.	ASSLTEKDTQY
TRBV6-1	once	TRBJ1-6	TRBD1	ASRDRAFNSPLH
TRBV5-1	few	TRBJ2-3	.	ASSLAGRDTQY
TRBV5-1	.	TRBJ2-3	.	ASSLGQTSRADTQY
TRBV6-1	.	TRBJ2-1	TRBD1	ASSEGTGINNEQF
TRBV19	.	TRBJ2-3	.	ASSIIYDGGTQY
TRBV6-1	.	TRBJ1-5	.	ASSVSVNQPQH
TRBV10-3	.	TRBJ1-1	.	AISGKVNTEAF
TRBV18	.	TRBJ1-1	.	ASSPDQAGAF
TRBV7-6	.	TRBJ1-1	.	ASSLGDHTEAF
TRBV7-8	once	TRBJ1-2	TRBD1	ASSFDLTTGYYGYT
TRBV6-1	.	TRBJ1-2	.	ASKLRGAGYGYT
TRBV11-2	.	TRBJ2-4	TRBD2	ASRAAGGRDIQY
TRBV7-9	.	TRBJ1-6	.	ASSLNPEGSPLH
TRBV10-1	.	TRBJ1-1	.	ASRKDRINTEAF
TRBV27	few	TRBJ2-6	.	ASTVRIGGANVLT
TRBV6-5	.	TRBJ2-4	.	ASSYSPGSLSIQY
TRBV4-1	.	TRBJ2-5	.	ASSQGRFQETQY
TRBV5-6	.	TRBJ1-2	TRBD1	ASTGRKGASYGYT
TRBV7-8	.	TRBJ1-2	.	ASSFWGSNYGYT
TRBV6-6	.	TRBJ1-5	.	ASSYRAQPNQPQH
TRBV6-5	.	TRBJ2-3	TRBD2	ASSYSASGFTDTQY
TRBV9	once	TRBJ2-3	.	ASSPRGDVTDTQY
TRBV6-1	.	TRBJ1-2	TRBD1	ASRLRPGQKAGYT
TRBV5-1	.	TRBJ1-3	TRBD1	ASSAGTGGNTIY
TRBV11-3	few	TRBJ1-1	.	ASSLGDGREAF
TRBV21-1	.	TRBJ1-1	.	ASSIRTRDSQMNTEAF
TRBV6-1	few	TRBJ2-1	.	ASSVWANNEQF
TRBV5-1	.	TRBJ2-3	TRBD2	ASSWDYPDTQY
TRBV27	.	TRBJ2-2	TRBD1	ASRAKRDRPLIGELF
TRBV4-2	.	TRBJ2-2	TRBD2	ASSQVAGGPTGELF
TRBV11-2	.	TRBJ1-1	.	ASSLLMNTEAF
TRBV6-1	.	TRBJ1-6	.	ASSEEGNSPLH
TRBV5-1	.	TRBJ1-6	TRBD1	ASSPVPGQGQGANSPLH
TRBV27	.	TRBJ1-5	.	ASSRGGRVQPQH
TRBV6-1	once	TRBJ1-2	.	ASSEGGAGNYGYT
TRBV2	.	TRBJ1-2	TRBD1	ASSVGQGESYGYT
TRBV6-1	.	TRBJ1-5	TRBD1	ASSEKTMWTGTNQPQH
TRBV6-1	.	TRBJ1-6	.	ASRGRQADNSPLH
TRBV18	few	TRBJ1-2	.	ASSRTEGGYT
TRBV15	.	TRBJ1-2	TRBD1	ATSRVTGTGYGYT
TRBV4-1	.	TRBJ2-5	TRBD2	ASSQVPVTSGGPQETQY
TRBV5-1	.	TRBJ2-2	.	ASSLGGFTGELF
TRBV4-1	once	TRBJ2-1	.	ASSQEERREQF
TRBV18	.	TRBJ2-3	.	ASSPPSKVGDTQY
TRBV7-8	.	TRBJ1-1	.	ASSREGAALGMNTEAF
TRBV27	.	TRBJ2-6	.	ASSSFGERQYSGANVLT
TRBV2	medium-sized	TRBJ1-2	.	ASTPLEGYYGYT
TRBV6-5	.	TRBJ1-2	.	ASSRTDPYYGYT
TRBV14	once	TRBJ1-1	.	ASSQIQGTEAF
TRBV15	.	TRBJ2-7	.	ATSRGRNYEQY
TRBV5-1	.	TRBJ1-5	.	ASSLDGGGQPQH
TRBV6-5	.	TRBJ1-5	.	ASSPAVRGPQH
TRBV6-1	.	TRBJ2-7	TRBD1	ASTAPGTGDAKQY